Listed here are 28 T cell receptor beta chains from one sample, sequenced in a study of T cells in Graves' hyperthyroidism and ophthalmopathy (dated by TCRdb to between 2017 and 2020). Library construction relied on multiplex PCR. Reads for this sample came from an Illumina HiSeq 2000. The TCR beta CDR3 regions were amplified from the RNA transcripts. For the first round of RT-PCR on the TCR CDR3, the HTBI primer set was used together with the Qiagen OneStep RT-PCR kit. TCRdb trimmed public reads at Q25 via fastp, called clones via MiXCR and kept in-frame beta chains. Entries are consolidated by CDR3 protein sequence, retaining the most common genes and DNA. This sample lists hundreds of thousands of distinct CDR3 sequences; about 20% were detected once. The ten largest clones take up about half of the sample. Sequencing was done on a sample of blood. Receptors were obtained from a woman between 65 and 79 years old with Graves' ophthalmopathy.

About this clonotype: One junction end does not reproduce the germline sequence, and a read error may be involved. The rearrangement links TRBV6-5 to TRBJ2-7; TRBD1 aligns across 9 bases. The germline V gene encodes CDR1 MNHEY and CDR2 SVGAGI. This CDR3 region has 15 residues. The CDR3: CASSYRDRAFYGQYF. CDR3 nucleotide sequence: TGTGCCAGCAGTTACCGGGACAGGGCGTTCTACGGGCAGTACTTC.

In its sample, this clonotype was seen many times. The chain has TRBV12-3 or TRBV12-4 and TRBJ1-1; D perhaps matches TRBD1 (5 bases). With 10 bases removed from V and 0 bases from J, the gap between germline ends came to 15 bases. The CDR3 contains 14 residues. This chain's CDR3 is CATTGRDLNTEAFF. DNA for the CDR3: TGTGCCACCACCGGCAGGGATTTGAACACTGAAGCTTTCTTT.

CDR3 bases: TGCAGTGCTAGAGATAACAGGGTGGCGAACACCGGGGAGCTGTTTTTT. It is translated as CSARDNRVANTGELFF. The V call is TRBV20-1, the J call TRBJ2-2; a weak D match, TRBD1 (6 bases). Per germline, CDR1 DFQATT and CDR2 SNEGSKA (reference sequence). The ends were cut back, 0 bases at V and 0 bases at J, with 11 bases in the middle. The CDR3 length is 16 residues.

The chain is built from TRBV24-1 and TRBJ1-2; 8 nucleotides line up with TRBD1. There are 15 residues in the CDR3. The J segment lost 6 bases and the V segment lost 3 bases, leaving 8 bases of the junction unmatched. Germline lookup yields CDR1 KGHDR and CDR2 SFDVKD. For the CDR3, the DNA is TGTGCCACCAGTGATCCTTCCAGGGGGCGCGATGGCTACACCTTC. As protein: CATSDPSRGRDGYTF.

Here the CDR3 reads CASSQDQGNEQFF. Here the CDR3 DNA reads TGCGCCAGCAGCCAAGATCAGGGTAATGAGCAGTTCTTC. V is TRBV4-1 and J is TRBJ2-1, with D maybe TRBD1 (5 bases). The CDR3 is 13 residues long. Trimming took 0 bases from V and 7 from J, leaving 7 bases between them. Per the germline V gene, CDR1 is MGHRA and CDR2 is YSYEKL.

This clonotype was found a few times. CDR3 sequence (DNA): TGTGCCAGCAGTAACCGTCCCTATGGCTACACCTTC. Amino acid sequence: CASSNRPYGYTF. J is TRBJ1-2 and V is TRBV6-2 or TRBV6-3; no definite D call. Per the germline V gene, CDR1 is MNHEY and CDR2 is SVGEGT. Trimming shortened V by 5 bases and J by 4 bases, and 8 bases separated the two germline ends. The CDR3 extends over 12 amino acids.

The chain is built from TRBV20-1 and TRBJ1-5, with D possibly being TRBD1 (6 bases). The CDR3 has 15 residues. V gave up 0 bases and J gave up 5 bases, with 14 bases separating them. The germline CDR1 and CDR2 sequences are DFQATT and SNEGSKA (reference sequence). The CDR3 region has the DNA TGCAGTGCTAGAGATCAGGGGTTTACCGATCAGCCCCAGCATTTT. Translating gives CSARDQGFTDQPQHF.

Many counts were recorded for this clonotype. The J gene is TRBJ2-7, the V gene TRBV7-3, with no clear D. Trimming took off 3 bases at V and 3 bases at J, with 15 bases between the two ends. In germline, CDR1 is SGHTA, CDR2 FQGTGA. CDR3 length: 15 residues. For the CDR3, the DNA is TGTGCCAGCAGCTTGGCACCCCCCCTGCACTACGAGCAGTACTTC. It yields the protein CASSLAPPLHYEQYF.

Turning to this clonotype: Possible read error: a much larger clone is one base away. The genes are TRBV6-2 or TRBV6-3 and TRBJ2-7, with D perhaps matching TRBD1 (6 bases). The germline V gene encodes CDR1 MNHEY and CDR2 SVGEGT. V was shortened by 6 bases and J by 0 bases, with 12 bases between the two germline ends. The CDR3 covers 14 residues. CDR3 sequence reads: CASRRQVLSYEQYF. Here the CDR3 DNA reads TGTGCCAGCAGGAGACAGGTGCTCTCCTACGAGCAGTACTTC.

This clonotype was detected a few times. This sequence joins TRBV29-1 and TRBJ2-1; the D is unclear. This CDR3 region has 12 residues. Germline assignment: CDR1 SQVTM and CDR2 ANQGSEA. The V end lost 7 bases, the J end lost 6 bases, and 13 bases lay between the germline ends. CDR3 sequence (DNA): TGCAGCGGTGCGCAGGCCCCCAATGAGCAGTTCTTC. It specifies CSGAQAPNEQFF.

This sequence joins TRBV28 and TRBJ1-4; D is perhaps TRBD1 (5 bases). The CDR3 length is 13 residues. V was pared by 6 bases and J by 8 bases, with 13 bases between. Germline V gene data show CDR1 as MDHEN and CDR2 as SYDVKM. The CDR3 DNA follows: TGTGCCAGCAGCCCCGCAGGGCGGGAAAAACTGTTTTTT. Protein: CASSPAGREKLFF.

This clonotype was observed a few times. CDR3 sequence reads: CASSPPGQGRGYTF. The CDR3 DNA sequence: TGTGCCAGCAGCCCGCCGGGACAGGGACGTGGCTACACCTTC. V usage is TRBV7-9 and J usage is TRBJ1-2, with 9 bases identical to TRBD1. The CDR3 covers 14 residues. Germline CDR1 is SEHNR and CDR2 is FQNEAQ (reference sequence). V was clipped by 5 bases and J by 7 bases; unmatched bases: 8.

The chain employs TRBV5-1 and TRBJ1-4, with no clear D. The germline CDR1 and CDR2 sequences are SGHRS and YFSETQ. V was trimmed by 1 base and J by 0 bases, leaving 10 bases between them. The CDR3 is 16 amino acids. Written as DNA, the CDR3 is TGCGCCAGCAGCTTGATAACCTCGGCAACTAATGAAAAACTGTTTTTT. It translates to CASSLITSATNEKLFF. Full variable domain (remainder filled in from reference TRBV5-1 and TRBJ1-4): KAGVTQTPRYLIKTRGQQVTLSCSPISGHRSVSWYQQTPGQGLQFLFEYFSETQRNKGNFPGRFSGRQFSNSRSEMNVSTLELGDSALYLCASSLITSATNEKLFFGSGTQLSVL.

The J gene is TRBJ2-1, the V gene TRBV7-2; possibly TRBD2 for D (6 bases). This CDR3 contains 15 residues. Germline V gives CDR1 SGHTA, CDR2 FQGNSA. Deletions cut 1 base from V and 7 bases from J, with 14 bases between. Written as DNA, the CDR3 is TGTGCCAGCAGCTTAGGGAGGGCCGAGGGTAATGAGCAGTTCTTC. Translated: CASSLGRAEGNEQFF.

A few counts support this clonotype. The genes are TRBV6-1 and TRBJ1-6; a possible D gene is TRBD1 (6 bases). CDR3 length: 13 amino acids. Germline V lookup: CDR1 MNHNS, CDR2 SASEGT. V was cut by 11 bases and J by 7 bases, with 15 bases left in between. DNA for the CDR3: TGTGCCGGGAATGGGGGGCGGAATTCACCCCTCCACTTT. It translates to CAGNGGRNSPLHF.

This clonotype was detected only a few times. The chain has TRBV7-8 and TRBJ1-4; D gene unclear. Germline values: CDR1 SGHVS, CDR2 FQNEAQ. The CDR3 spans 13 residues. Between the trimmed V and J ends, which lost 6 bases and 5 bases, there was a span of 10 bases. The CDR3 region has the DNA TGTGCCAGCAGTTTTGGAGCGAATGAAAAACTGTTTTTT. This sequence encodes CASSFGANEKLFF.

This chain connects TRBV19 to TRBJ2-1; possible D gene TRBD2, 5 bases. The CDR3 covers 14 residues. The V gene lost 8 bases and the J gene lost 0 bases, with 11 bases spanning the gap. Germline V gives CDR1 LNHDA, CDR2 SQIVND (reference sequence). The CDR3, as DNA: TGTGCCAGTCGGACCGGGATCTCCTACAATGAGCAGTTCTTC. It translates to CASRTGISYNEQFF.

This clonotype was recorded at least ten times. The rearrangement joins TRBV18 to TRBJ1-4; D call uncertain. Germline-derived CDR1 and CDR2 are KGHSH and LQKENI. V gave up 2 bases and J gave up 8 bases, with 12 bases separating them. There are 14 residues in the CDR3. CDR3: CASSPEGSQEKLFF. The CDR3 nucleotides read TGTGCCAGCTCACCAGAGGGTTCCCAGGAAAAACTGTTTTTT.

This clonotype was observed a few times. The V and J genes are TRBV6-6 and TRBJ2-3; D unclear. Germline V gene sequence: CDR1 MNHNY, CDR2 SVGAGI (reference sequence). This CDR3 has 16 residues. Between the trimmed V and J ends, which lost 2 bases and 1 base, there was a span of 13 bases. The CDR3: CASSYPKGSGTDTQYF. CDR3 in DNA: TGTGCCAGCAGTTACCCTAAGGGTTCAGGCACAGATACGCAGTATTTT.

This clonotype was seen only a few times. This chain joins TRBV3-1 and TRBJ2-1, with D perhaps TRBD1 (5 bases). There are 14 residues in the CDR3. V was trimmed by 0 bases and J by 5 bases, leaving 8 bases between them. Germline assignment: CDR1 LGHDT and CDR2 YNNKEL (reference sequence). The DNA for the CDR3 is TGTGCCAGCAGCCAAGAGGACATCCACAATGAGCAGTTCTTC. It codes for CASSQEDIHNEQFF.

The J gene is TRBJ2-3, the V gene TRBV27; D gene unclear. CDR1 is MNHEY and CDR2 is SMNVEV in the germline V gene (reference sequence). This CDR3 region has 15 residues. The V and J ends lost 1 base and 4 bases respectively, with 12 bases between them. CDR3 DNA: TGTGCCAGCAGTTTATGGGTGGGATCCCCAGATACGCAGTATTTT. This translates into CASSLWVGSPDTQYF.

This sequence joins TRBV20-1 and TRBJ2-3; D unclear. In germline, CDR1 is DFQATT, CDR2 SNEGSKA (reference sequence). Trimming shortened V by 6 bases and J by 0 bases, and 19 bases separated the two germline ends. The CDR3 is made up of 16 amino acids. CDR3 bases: TGCAGTGCACCTAACTCGGAACCTTCTAGCACAGATACGCAGTATTTT. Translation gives CSAPNSEPSSTDTQYF.

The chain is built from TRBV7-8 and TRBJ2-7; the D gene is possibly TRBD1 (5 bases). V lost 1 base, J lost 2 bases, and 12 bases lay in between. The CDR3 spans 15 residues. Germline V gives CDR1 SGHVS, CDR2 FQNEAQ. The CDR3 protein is CASSLGEGETYEQYF. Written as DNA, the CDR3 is TGTGCCAGCAGCTTAGGCGAAGGGGAAACCTACGAGCAGTACTTC.

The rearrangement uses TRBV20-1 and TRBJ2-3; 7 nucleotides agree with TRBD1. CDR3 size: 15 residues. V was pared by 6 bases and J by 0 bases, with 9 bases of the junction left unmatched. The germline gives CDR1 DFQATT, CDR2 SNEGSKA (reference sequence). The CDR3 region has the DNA TGCAGTGCCCAGAAGGGGGCGGAGAGCACAGATACGCAGTATTTT. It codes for CSAQKGAESTDTQYF.

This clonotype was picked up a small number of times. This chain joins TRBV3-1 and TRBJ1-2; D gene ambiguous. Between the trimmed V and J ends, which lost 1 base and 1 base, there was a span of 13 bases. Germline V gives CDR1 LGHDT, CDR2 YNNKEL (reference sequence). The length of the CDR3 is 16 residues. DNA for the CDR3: TGTGCCAGCAGCCAAGGTGGGCAGGCATTTAACTATGGCTACACCTTC. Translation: CASSQGGQAFNYGYTF.

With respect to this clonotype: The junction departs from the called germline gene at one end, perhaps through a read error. DNA for the CDR3: TGTGCCGGCAGCAAGGGGGGCACTAATGAAAAACTGTTTTTT. Amino acids: CAGSKGGTNEKLFF. The chain is built from TRBV7-2 and TRBJ1-4; D is perhaps TRBD1 (6 bases). This CDR3 comprises 14 residues. The germline CDR1 and CDR2 sequences are SGHTA and FQGNSA.

CDR3 sequence: CASSYSRQGAWSNQPQHF. The CDR3 nucleotides are TGTGCCAGCAGTTACTCGAGGCAGGGGGCTTGGTCGAATCAGCCCCAGCATTTT. This chain links TRBV6-5 with TRBJ1-5, with 8 bases matching TRBD1. Germline V gene sequence: CDR1 MNHEY, CDR2 SVGAGI. J lost 4 bases, V lost 0 bases, and 11 bases had no gene match. CDR3 size: 18 residues.

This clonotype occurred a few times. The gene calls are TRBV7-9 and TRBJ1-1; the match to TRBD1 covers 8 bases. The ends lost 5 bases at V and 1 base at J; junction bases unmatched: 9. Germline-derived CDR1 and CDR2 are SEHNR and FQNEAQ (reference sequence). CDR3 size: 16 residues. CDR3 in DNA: TGTGCCAGCAGCCTAAGGGACAGGAGTAAGAACACTGAAGCTTTCTTT. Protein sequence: CASSLRDRSKNTEAFF. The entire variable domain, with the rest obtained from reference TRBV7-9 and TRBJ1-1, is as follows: DTGVSQNPRHKITKRGQNVTFRCDPISEHNRLYWYRQTLGQGPEFLTYFQNEAQLEKSRLLSDRFSAERPKGSFSTLEIQRTEQGDSAMYLCASSLRDRSKNTEAFFGQGTRLTVV.